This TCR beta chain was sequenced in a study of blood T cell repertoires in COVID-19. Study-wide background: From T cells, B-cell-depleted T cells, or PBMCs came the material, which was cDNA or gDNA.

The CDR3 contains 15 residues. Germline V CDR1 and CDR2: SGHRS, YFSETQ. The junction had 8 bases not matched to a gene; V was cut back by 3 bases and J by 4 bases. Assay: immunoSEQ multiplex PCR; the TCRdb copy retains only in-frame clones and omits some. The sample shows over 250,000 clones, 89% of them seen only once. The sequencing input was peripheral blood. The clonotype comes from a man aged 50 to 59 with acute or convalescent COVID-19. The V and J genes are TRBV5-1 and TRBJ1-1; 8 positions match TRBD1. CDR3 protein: CASSSNRQGSTEAFF. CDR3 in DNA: TGCGCCAGCAGCTCGAACCGACAGGGGAGCACTGAAGCTTTCTTT.